The next 21 T cell receptor beta chains were all read from a single sample in a study of T cells in Graves' hyperthyroidism and ophthalmopathy. The TCR beta CDR3 regions underwent amplification using RNA transcripts as the source. The TCR CDR3 first-round RT-PCR relied on the HTBI primer set. TCRdb reanalysed the multiplex PCR reads using MiXCR and keeps one entry per CDR3 protein. The repertoire holds 300,000 to 450,000 distinct CDR3 sequences, approximately 15% seen once, with around 10% in the top ten. Sequencing used blood. All receptors derive from a woman aged 55-70 years with Graves' hyperthyroidism.

CDR3 residues: CASSVTSGSYTDTQYF. CDR3 DNA: TGTGCCAGTAGTGTCACTAGCGGGAGTTACACAGATACGCAGTATTTT. The chain uses TRBV19 and TRBJ2-3, with 11 bases matching TRBD2. The ends lost 5 bases at V and 2 bases at J; junction bases unmatched: 6. This CDR3 spans 16 amino acids. CDR1 is LNHDA and CDR2 is SQIVND in the germline V gene (reference sequence). The variable domain in full, completed from reference TRBV19 and TRBJ2-3, reads DGGITQSPKYLFRKEGQNVTLSCEQNLNHDAMYWYRQDPGQGLRLIYYSQIVNDFQKGDIAEGYSVSREKKESFPLTVTSAQKNPTAFYLCASSVTSGSYTDTQYFGPGTRLTVL.

This clonotype has a count of ten or more. The chain employs TRBV13 and TRBJ2-1; D possibly corresponds to TRBD2 (6 bases). The V gene's germline CDR1 is PRHDT and CDR2 FYEKMQ (reference sequence). The CDR3 consists of 14 residues. V was shortened by 3 bases and J by 4 bases, with 10 bases between the two germline ends. The CDR3 protein is CASSFLATYNEQFF. The CDR3, as DNA: TGTGCCAGCAGCTTCCTAGCGACTTACAATGAGCAGTTCTTC.

This clonotype came up many times. The rearrangement joins TRBV30 to TRBJ2-1, with 8 bases that match TRBD2. V was pared by 0 bases and J by 3 bases, with 7 bases of the junction left unmatched. Germline-derived CDR1 and CDR2 are GTSNPN and SVGIG (reference sequence). The CDR3 sequence is 16 residues long. CDR3 region: CAWSVEASGFYNEQFF. DNA for the CDR3: TGTGCCTGGAGTGTTGAGGCTAGCGGGTTCTACAATGAGCAGTTCTTC.

This clonotype has at least ten counts. V is TRBV12-3 or TRBV12-4 and J is TRBJ1-2, with D possibly being TRBD1 (6 bases). Trimming pared 5 bases from V and 8 bases from J, leaving 15 bases between. The CDR3 extends over 13 amino acids. CDR3 protein: CASSRDTPEGYTF. As DNA, the CDR3 is TGTGCCAGCAGTCGGGACACTCCGGAAGGCTACACCTTC.

There are many counts of this clonotype. The V call is TRBV12-3 or TRBV12-4, the J call TRBJ2-4; TRBD1 aligns across 9 bases. The CDR3 length is 14 residues. The V and J ends lost 8 bases and 8 bases, in that order; junction bases with no gene match: 10. The CDR3 region is CASRGTGRWDIQYF. CDR3 nucleotide sequence: TGTGCCAGCCGTGGGACAGGGAGATGGGACATTCAGTACTTC.

This clonotype was recorded a few times. This chain links TRBV29-1 with TRBJ2-5, with 7 bases fitting TRBD1. CDR1 is SQVTM and CDR2 is ANQGSEA in the germline V gene. The CDR3 consists of 11 residues. Losses at the gene ends were 6 bases for V and 4 bases for J; bases not matched to a gene: 2. The CDR3 nucleotides read TGCAGCGTGGGGGACAGAGAGACCCAGTACTTC. Protein: CSVGDRETQYF. The variable domain in full, completed from reference TRBV29-1 and TRBJ2-5, reads SAVISQKPSRDICQRGTSLTIQCQVDSQVTMMFWYRQQPGQSLTLIATANQGSEATYESGFVIDKFPISRPNLTFSTLTVSNMSPEDSSIYLCSVGDRETQYFGPGTRLLVL.

The sample holds many counts of this clonotype. The CDR3 DNA is TGTGCCAGCAGCGCCGAATCGCCCGGGACTAGCCACGAGCAGTACTTC. Residues: CASSAESPGTSHEQYF. The chain links TRBV3-1 to TRBJ2-7; 9 nucleotides agree with TRBD2. Trimming took 5 bases from V and 5 from J; bases not matched to a gene: 13. The CDR3 spans 16 residues. CDR1 is LGHDT and CDR2 is YNNKEL in the germline V gene (reference sequence).

This clonotype has a count of ten or more. The chain is built from TRBV10-3 and TRBJ2-2; D is ambiguous. V was clipped by 2 bases and J by 8 bases, with 6 bases between them. This CDR3 has 12 amino acids. Per the germline V gene, CDR1 is ENHRY and CDR2 is SYGVKD. In DNA, the CDR3 is TGTGCCATCAGTGAGGGACGAGGGGAGCTGTTTTTT. Protein: CAISEGRGELFF.

This clonotype was counted ten times or more. The chain has TRBV28 and TRBJ1-1; D is uncertain. CDR3 size: 14 residues. Trimming shortened V by 2 bases and J by 3 bases, and 10 bases separated the two germline ends. Germline CDR1 MDHEN, CDR2 SYDVKM. This chain's CDR3 is CASSLGRFDTEAFF. CDR3 DNA: TGTGCCAGCAGTTTAGGGAGATTTGACACTGAAGCTTTCTTT.

The rearrangement links TRBV20-1 to TRBJ2-7; 11 positions agree with TRBD2. The CDR3 runs to 15 residues. Trimming at V came to 1 base and at J to 3 bases, leaving 5 bases not matched to a gene. Per germline, CDR1 DFQATT and CDR2 SNEGSKA (reference sequence). For the CDR3, the DNA is TGCAGTGCTAGAGTTACTAGCGGGGGATACTACGAGCAGTACTTC. Amino acids: CSARVTSGGYYEQYF.

This clonotype was seen a handful of times. One end of the junction varies from germline; a read error may be responsible. The rearrangement uses TRBV10-3 and TRBJ1-1; maybe TRBD1 (5 bases). The CDR3 consists of 15 residues. CDR1 is ENHRY, CDR2 SYGVKD, per germline. The CDR3 loop reads CATSVRGVMNTEAFF. In DNA form, the CDR3 reads TGTGCCACCAGTGTGAGAGGGGTAATGAACACTGAAGCTTTCTTT.

In its sample, this clonotype was seen a few times. V is TRBV20-1 and J is TRBJ2-3; D not certain. Trimming took 5 bases from V and 4 from J, leaving 13 bases between them. Per the germline V gene, CDR1 is DFQATT and CDR2 is SNEGSKA (reference sequence). CDR3 size: 13 residues. DNA of the CDR3: TGCAGTGCTGGTGGGTCTGCGGCAGATACGCAGTATTTT. Protein product: CSAGGSAADTQYF.

Points on this clonotype: A read error may explain this, as a much larger clone is one base away. The genes are TRBV18 and TRBJ2-1; TRBD1 matches at 7 bases. There are 16 residues in the CDR3. Germline trimming cut 1 base from V and 0 bases from J; bases unmatched to any gene: 3. CDR1 KGHSH and CDR2 LQKENI come from the germline V gene. In nucleotides, the CDR3 is TGTGCCAGCTCACCACAGGGACAGAGCTCCTACAATGAGCAGTTCTTC. It yields the protein CASSPQGQSSYNEQFF.

With respect to this clonotype: It may be a read error: a sequence one base away is much more abundant. This sequence joins TRBV20-1 and TRBJ2-3; D perhaps matches TRBD2 (6 bases). This CDR3 spans 15 amino acids. Germline-derived CDR1 and CDR2 are DFQATT and SNEGSKA (reference sequence). The CDR3 DNA is TGCAGTGCCCCTCGCGCGGGGTCTAGCACAGGTACGCAGTATTTT. It yields the protein CSAPRAGSSTGTQYF.

In its sample, this clonotype was seen many times. CDR3 region: CASSESGLQRETQYF. CDR3 coding DNA: TGTGCCAGCAGTGAGTCAGGACTCCAACGGGAGACCCAGTACTTC. V gene TRBV2 combines with J gene TRBJ2-5; D possibly corresponds to TRBD2 (5 bases). The CDR3 runs 15 residues. CDR1 is SNHLY and CDR2 is FYNNEI in the germline V gene. Trimming removed 3 bases from V and 5 bases from J, with 16 bases in between.

The genes are TRBV5-6 and TRBJ1-5; D unclear. The CDR3 contains 15 residues. V lost 0 bases and J 2 bases, leaving 9 bases between the germline ends. Germline-derived CDR1 and CDR2 are SGHDT and YYEEEE. The CDR3 loop is CASSLVSAGNQPQHF. The CDR3 bases are TGTGCCAGCAGCTTGGTTTCAGCGGGCAATCAGCCCCAGCATTTT.

The rearrangement joins TRBV12-3 or TRBV12-4 to TRBJ2-1; 8 bases map to TRBD2. Trimming took 3 bases from V and 1 from J; bases not matched to a gene: 2. The CDR3 is made up of 15 amino acids. The CDR3 is CASSLRGASYNEQFF. In DNA form, the CDR3 reads TGTGCCAGCAGTTTGCGGGGGGCATCCTACAATGAGCAGTTCTTC.

This clonotype was counted ten times or more. The genes are TRBV27 and TRBJ2-7, with D perhaps TRBD2 (6 bases). The CDR3 is 15 amino acids. V shed 5 bases and J shed 0 bases, with 14 bases lying between them. Germline V gene sequence: CDR1 MNHEY, CDR2 SMNVEV (reference sequence). CDR3 loop: CASSPGTPGSYEQYF. The CDR3 nucleotides read TGTGCCAGCAGTCCCGGGACTCCGGGCTCCTACGAGCAGTACTTC.

The V gene is TRBV20-1, the J gene TRBJ2-7; 12 positions agree with TRBD1. Trimming removed 6 bases from V and 6 bases from J; junction bases left unmatched: 6. CDR1 is DFQATT, CDR2 SNEGSKA, per germline (reference sequence). This CDR3 comprises 13 residues. The CDR3 sequence: CSAAGTGGREQYF. The CDR3 nucleotides are TGCAGTGCGGCCGGGACAGGGGGCCGCGAGCAGTACTTC.

Ten or more counts support this clonotype. The V call is TRBV5-1, the J call TRBJ2-1; 8 nucleotides agree with TRBD2. The CDR3 runs 16 residues. Trimming took 0 bases from V and 2 from J; bases not matched to a gene: 4. CDR1 and CDR2 from the germline V gene are SGHRS and YFSETQ. The CDR3 loop reads CASSLALAVTYNEQFF. In nucleotides, the CDR3 is TGCGCCAGCAGCTTGGCACTAGCGGTTACCTACAATGAGCAGTTCTTC.

This clonotype was seen ten or more times. The V gene is TRBV15, the J gene TRBJ1-1; no clear D gene. V was pared by 1 base and J by 0 bases, with 12 bases between. The CDR3 has 16 residues. Germline V lookup: CDR1 LNHNV, CDR2 YYDKDF (reference sequence). CDR3 sequence: CATSRVGFSMNTEAFF. The DNA for the CDR3 is TGTGCCACCAGCAGAGTGGGCTTCTCTATGAACACTGAAGCTTTCTTT.